One and the same sample provided the 14 T cell receptor beta chains below, sequenced in a study of lymphopenia after photon versus proton radiotherapy. TCRdb's copy holds only in-frame clones and misses some; the assay was immunoSEQ multiplex PCR. The sample lists over 55,000 clones, 80% to 90% seen once, with 11% in the top ten. Sample: peripheral blood, taken from a patient treated with proton-based radiotherapy. The receptor set was obtained from an older man with esophageal cancer.

This chain uses TRBV6-1 with TRBJ2-6; D is uncertain. Trimming stripped 2 bases from V and 2 bases from J, with 13 bases between. The germline gives CDR1 MNHNS, CDR2 SASEGT. This CDR3 is 17 amino acids long. The CDR3 loop is CASSEMVPGTGANVLTF. DNA of the CDR3: TGTGCCAGCAGTGAAATGGTGCCGGGTACTGGGGCCAACGTCCTGACTTTC.

The chain recombines TRBV6-6 with TRBJ1-6; D gene ambiguous. V was trimmed by 0 bases and J by 4 bases, leaving 4 bases between them. CDR3 length: 14 amino acids. Per the germline V gene, CDR1 is MNHNY and CDR2 is SVGAGI (reference sequence). The CDR3 protein is CASSYSDYNSPLHF. The CDR3 nucleotides are TGTGCCAGCAGTTACTCAGATTATAATTCACCCCTCCACTTT.

This clone was recorded a few times. The rearrangement joins TRBV5-4 to TRBJ1-2; 7 nucleotides line up with TRBD1. This CDR3 is 15 amino acids long. V trimming: 5 bases; J trimming: 7 bases; junction bases outside the gene matches: 14. Germline loops: CDR1 SGHNT, CDR2 YYREEE (reference sequence). DNA of the CDR3: TGTGCCAGCAGTCCACAGGGGATGTGGAATCCTGGCTACACCTTC. As protein: CASSPQGMWNPGYTF.

The chain links TRBV9 to TRBJ1-1; D might be TRBD1 (5 bases). V shed 0 bases and J shed 10 bases, with 13 bases lying between them. The germline V gene has CDR1 SGDLS and CDR2 YYNGEE. CDR3 size: 13 residues. DNA for the CDR3: TGTGCCAGCAGCGTAGTGAGGGGTGATAGAGCTTTCTTT. It yields the protein CASSVVRGDRAFF. The full variable domain, in which reference TRBV9 and TRBJ1-1 provide the parts outside the CDR3, is DSGVTQTPKHLITATGQRVTLRCSPRSGDLSVYWYQQSLDQGLQFLIQYYNGEERAKGNILERFSAQQFPDLHSELNLSSLELGDSALYFCASSVVRGDRAFFGQGTRLTVV.

The chain links TRBV29-1 to TRBJ1-2; unclear D gene. CDR3 length: 11 residues. Germline V gene lookup returns CDR1 SQVTM and CDR2 ANQGSEA. Trimming shortened V by 6 bases and J by 8 bases, and 13 bases separated the two germline ends. The CDR3 bases are TGCAGCGTGGATATTGGCGGGGGCTACACCTTC. Encoded protein: CSVDIGGGYTF.

This clone occurred once. V and J are TRBV19 and TRBJ1-1, with D unresolved. The CDR3 spans 14 residues. Trimming left V 6 bases short and J 2 bases short, with 13 bases between. From germline, CDR1 is LNHDA and CDR2 SQIVND (reference sequence). The chain's CDR3 is CASSILGGNTEAFF. The CDR3 DNA follows: TGTGCCAGTAGCATCCTAGGAGGCAACACTGAAGCTTTCTTT.

V gene TRBV6-4 combines with J gene TRBJ2-6; D is ambiguous. Germline CDR1 MRHNA, CDR2 SNTAGT. CDR3 length equals 15 residues. V shed 6 bases and J shed 0 bases, with 9 bases lying between them. CDR3 sequence reads: CASSEENSGANVLTF. The CDR3 nucleotides read TGTGCCAGCAGCGAGGAAAACTCTGGGGCCAACGTCCTGACTTTC.

This clone was seen a single time. V is TRBV6-1 and J is TRBJ2-7, with 7 positions matching TRBD1. The germline gives CDR1 MNHNS, CDR2 SASEGT. The length of the CDR3 is 14 residues. V lost 5 bases, J lost 3 bases, and 7 bases stayed unmatched. The CDR3 spells CASSSTGDNYEQYF. CDR3 DNA sequence: TGTGCCAGCAGTTCTACAGGGGATAACTACGAGCAGTACTTC.

V usage is TRBV7-2 and J usage is TRBJ2-7; 9 nucleotides line up with TRBD1. The germline gives CDR1 SGHTA, CDR2 FQGNSA. The J segment lost 3 bases and the V segment lost 1 base, leaving 4 bases of the junction unmatched. This CDR3 spans 15 amino acids. Written as DNA, the CDR3 is TGTGCCAGCAGCTTAGACCGGACAGGGGTCTACGAGCAGTACTTC. It specifies CASSLDRTGVYEQYF.

The J gene is TRBJ2-7, the V gene TRBV13; 9 bases fit TRBD1. Germline V lookup: CDR1 PRHDT, CDR2 FYEKMQ (reference sequence). The ends lost 2 bases at V and 7 bases at J; junction bases unmatched: 9. The CDR3 contains 15 residues. The CDR3 DNA reads as TGTGCCAGCAGCTTATATCTGGGACAGGGAAGGGAGCAGTACTTC. Residues: CASSLYLGQGREQYF.

This clone was found a few times. V usage is TRBV29-1 and J usage is TRBJ1-1; D might be TRBD1 (6 bases). The V end was cut by 7 bases, the J end by 3 bases, with 12 bases between. CDR1 is SQVTM, CDR2 ANQGSEA, per germline. The CDR3 is 12 amino acids. The CDR3 DNA reads TGCAGCGCCGGGACATCCCACACTGAAGCTTTCTTT. Protein: CSAGTSHTEAFF.

The rearrangement uses TRBV7-9 and TRBJ2-1; 16 bases fit TRBD2. From germline, CDR1 is SEHNR and CDR2 FQNEAQ (reference sequence). V lost 2 bases, J lost 7 bases, and 2 bases stayed unmatched. The CDR3 spans 16 residues. This CDR3 reads CASSLTGLAGGNEQFF. The CDR3 region has the DNA TGTGCCAGCAGCTTAACGGGACTAGCGGGGGGGAATGAGCAGTTCTTC.

The rearrangement uses TRBV7-2 and TRBJ1-6; TRBD1 might be the D (6 bases). CDR1 SGHTA and CDR2 FQGNSA come from the germline V gene. V lost 4 bases and J lost 7, with 17 bases in between. This CDR3 spans 16 amino acids. The CDR3 protein is CASSSRAGGANSPLHF. CDR3 sequence (DNA): TGTGCCAGCAGCTCTAGGGCCGGGGGCGCAAATTCACCCCTCCACTTT. The entire variable domain, with the rest obtained from reference TRBV7-2 and TRBJ1-6, is as follows: GAGVSQSPSNKVTEKGKDVELRCDPISGHTALYWYRQSLGQGLEFLIYFQGNSAPDKSGLPSDRFSAERTGGSVSTLTIQRTQQEDSAVYLCASSSRAGGANSPLHFGNGTRLTVT.

The CDR3 bases are TGTGCCAGCAGCTTAGGCCTACTCTCTGGGGCCAACGTCCTGACTTTC. Encoded protein: CASSLGLLSGANVLTF. The chain combines TRBV7-2 with TRBJ2-6; D call uncertain. Trimming pared 1 base from V and 0 bases from J, leaving 7 bases between. This CDR3 spans 16 amino acids. Germline assignment: CDR1 SGHTA and CDR2 FQGNSA. Using reference TRBV7-2 and TRBJ2-6 for the parts outside the CDR3, the full variable domain is GAGVSQSPSNKVTEKGKDVELRCDPISGHTALYWYRQSLGQGLEFLIYFQGNSAPDKSGLPSDRFSAERTGGSVSTLTIQRTQQEDSAVYLCASSLGLLSGANVLTFGAGSRLTVL.